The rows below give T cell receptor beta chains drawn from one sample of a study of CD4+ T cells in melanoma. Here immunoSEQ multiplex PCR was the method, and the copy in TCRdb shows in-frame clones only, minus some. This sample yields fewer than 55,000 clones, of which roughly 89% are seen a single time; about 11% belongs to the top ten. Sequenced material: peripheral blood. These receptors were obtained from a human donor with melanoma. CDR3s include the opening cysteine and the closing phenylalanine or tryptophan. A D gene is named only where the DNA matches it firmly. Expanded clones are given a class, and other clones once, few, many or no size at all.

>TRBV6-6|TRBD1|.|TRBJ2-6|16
TGTGCCAGCAGACAGGGGGCGATTTCTGGGGCCAACGTCCTGACTTTC
CASRQGAISGANVLTF
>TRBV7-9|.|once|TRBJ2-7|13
TGTGCCAGCAGCTTAGCGGAGGGCGACGAGCAGTACTTC
CASSLAEGDEQYF
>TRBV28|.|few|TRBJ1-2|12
TGTGCCAGCAGAACAGGGAGGAATGGCTACACCTTC
CASRTGRNGYTF
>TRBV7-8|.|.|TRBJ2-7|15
TGTGCCAGCAGCTTCGGATCGGGACACTCCTACGAGCAGTACTTC
CASSFGSGHSYEQYF
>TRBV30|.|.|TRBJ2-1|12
TGTGCCTGGAAAAAACCCGGGGGTGAGCAGTTCTTC
CAWKKPGGEQFF
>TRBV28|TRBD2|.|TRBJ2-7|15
TGTGCCAGCAGTGCCCTAGCGGGGAGCTCCTACGAGCAGTACTTC
CASSALAGSSYEQYF
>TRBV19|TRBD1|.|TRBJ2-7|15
TGTGCCAGTAGTATGTTCGGACAGGGGGCGATGGAGCAGTACTTC
CASSMFGQGAMEQYF
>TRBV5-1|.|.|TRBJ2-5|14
TGCGCCAGCAGCTCGGGGAGGCAAGGAGAGACCCAGTACTTC
CASSSGRQGETQYF
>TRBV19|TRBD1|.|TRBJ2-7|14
TGTGCCAGTAGTCTAGGGACAGGTACCTACGAGCAGTACTTC
CASSLGTGTYEQYF
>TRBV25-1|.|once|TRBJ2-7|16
TGTGCCAGCAGTGAATTGGCCGGGGCACTATCCTACGAGCAGTACTTC
CASSELAGALSYEQYF
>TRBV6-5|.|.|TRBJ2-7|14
TGTGCCAGCAGTTACGGACAGAGCTCCTACGAGCAGTACTTC
CASSYGQSSYEQYF
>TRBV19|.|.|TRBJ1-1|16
TGTGCCAGTAGTATAGGGTGGTCAGGATCGAACACTGAAGCTTTCTTT
CASSIGWSGSNTEAFF
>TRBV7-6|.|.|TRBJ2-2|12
TGTGCCAGCAGCTCCAGAGGCGGGGAGCTGTTTTTT
CASSSRGGELFF
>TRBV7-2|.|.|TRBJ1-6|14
TGTGCCAGCAGCTTGTCCAGGGGCGATTCACCCCTCCACTTT
CASSLSRGDSPLHF
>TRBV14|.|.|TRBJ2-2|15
TGTGCCAGCAGCCAATATCCCCGTGACCGTGGGGAGCTGTTTTTT
CASSQYPRDRGELFF
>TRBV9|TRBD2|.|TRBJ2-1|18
TGTGCCAGCAGCGTAGTTGGGGCTAGCGGGGCACACAACAATGAGCAGTTCTTC
CASSVVGASGAHNNEQFF
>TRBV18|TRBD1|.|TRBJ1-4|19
TGTGCCAGCTCACCCCAGGACAGGCGCTACCGTCATGCTAATGAAAAACTGTTTTTT
CASSPQDRRYRHANEKLFF
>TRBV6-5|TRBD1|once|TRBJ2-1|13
TGTGCCAGCCGAAGACAGGGTCATAATGAGCAGTTCTTC
CASRRQGHNEQFF
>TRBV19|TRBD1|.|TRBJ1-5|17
TGTGCCAGTACCACACCCCTAGGGGACAGCACGGCAGAGCCCCAGCATTTT
CASTTPLGDSTAEPQHF